The next 22 T cell receptor beta chains were all read from a single sample in a study of beta chain features in type 1 diabetes. General study points: Moderate yet significant TCRB CDR3 shortening was seen in Type 1 diabetes patients in all four CD4+ subsets.

These receptors' antigens are unknown. The whole isolated RNA underwent reverse transcription, so sequencing captured expressed TCRB transcripts. Data came from immunoSEQ multiplex PCR; TCRdb stores just in-frame clones and leaves some out. This sample has 300,000 or so clones, with roughly 13% found just once. What was sequenced was naive CD4+ T cells from blood. The receptors were gathered from a woman between 18 and 29 years old with type 1 diabetes.

A few counts support this clone. The CDR3 nucleotides are TGTGCCAGCAGTTTCGTGTCTAGCGGGAGAACTTACGAGTACTTC. Translating gives CASSFVSSGRTYEYF. V is TRBV28 and J is TRBJ2-7; 10 bases are shared with TRBD2. V was pared by 3 bases and J by 11 bases, with 13 bases of the junction left unmatched. CDR1 is MDHEN and CDR2 is SYDVKM in the germline V gene. The CDR3 contains 15 residues.

This clone was seen a handful of times. V and J are TRBV2 and TRBJ2-5, with 7 positions matching TRBD2. The CDR3 runs to 16 residues. CDR1 is SNHLY and CDR2 is FYNNEI in the germline V gene. J gave up 1 base and V 4 bases, and 9 bases lay outside the gene matches. The chain's CDR3 is CASSGLAAGPQETQYF. The CDR3, as DNA: TGTGCCAGCAGTGGGCTAGCGGCCGGTCCCCAAGAGACCCAGTACTTC. Variable domain in full (rest from reference TRBV2 and TRBJ2-5): EPEVTQTPSHQVTQMGQEVILRCVPISNHLYFYWYRQILGQKVEFLVSFYNNEISEKSEIFDDQFSVERPDGSNFTLKIRSTKLEDSAMYFCASSGLAAGPQETQYFGPGTRLLVL.

This clone showed up just a few times. The chain is built from TRBV4-3 and TRBJ1-2, with 8 bases matching TRBD1. The V gene's germline CDR1 is LGHNA and CDR2 YSLEER. The CDR3 extends over 14 amino acids. The J segment lost 5 bases and the V segment lost 2 bases, leaving 4 bases of the junction unmatched. The CDR3 nucleotides read TGCGCCAGCAGCCAACAGGGGGCTACTTATGGCTACACCTTC. Protein: CASSQQGATYGYTF.

This clone was seen a handful of times. The rearrangement uses TRBV6-5 and TRBJ2-2, with TRBD2 matching over 10 bases. CDR3 length equals 14 residues. Germline values: CDR1 MNHEY, CDR2 SVGAGI. Trimming removed 9 bases from V and 10 bases from J; junction bases left unmatched: 11. CDR3 sequence (DNA): TGTGCCAGTCAGGGGGCTAGCGGGAGTGAGGAGCTGTTTTTT. This gives the protein CASQGASGSEELFF.

This clone was counted between two and nine times. The V and J genes are TRBV7-2 and TRBJ2-7, with 10 bases lining up with TRBD1. Germline V CDR1 and CDR2: SGHTA, FQGNSA. The J segment lost 4 bases and the V segment lost 5 bases, leaving 8 bases of the junction unmatched. This CDR3 is built from 15 residues. This CDR3 reads CASSHTGQGEYEQYV. Written as DNA, the CDR3 is TGTGCCAGCAGCCACACCGGACAGGGGGAATACGAGCAGTACGTC.

This clone has just a few counts. The chain joins TRBV5-1 to TRBJ2-1, with TRBD1 identical over 10 bases. Germline V lookup: CDR1 SGHRS, CDR2 YFSETQ. The junction had 8 bases not matched to a gene; V was cut back by 4 bases and J by 7 bases. The CDR3 contains 15 residues. Here the CDR3 reads CASSGRTGGSNEQFF. CDR3 DNA: TGCGCCAGCAGCGGGAGGACAGGGGGTTCAAATGAGCAGTTCTTC.

This chain uses TRBV4-1 with TRBJ2-7, with 7 nucleotides matching TRBD1. Per the germline V gene, CDR1 is MGHRA and CDR2 is YSYEKL. The junction had 16 bases not matched to a gene; V was cut back by 2 bases and J by 6 bases. This CDR3 has 17 residues. The CDR3, as DNA: TGCGCCAGCAGCCAAAGGCCGCCGGGACAGAAAAGTGTCGAGCAGTACGTC. Its protein is CASSQRPPGQKSVEQYV.

In this sample, this clone turned up a few times. The V call is TRBV6-6, the J call TRBJ2-1, with 7 bases that match TRBD2. In germline, CDR1 is MNHNY, CDR2 SVGAGI (reference sequence). CDR3 length: 14 amino acids. J was trimmed by 4 bases and V by 8 bases; bases with no gene match: 8. The CDR3 DNA is TGTGCCAGCCTTGCGGGGGAGGATTACAATGAGCAGTTCTTC. This gives the protein CASLAGEDYNEQFF.

This chain links TRBV29-1 with TRBJ2-3; D possibly corresponds to TRBD1 (6 bases). V was shortened by 2 bases and J by 7 bases, with 16 bases between the two germline ends. The CDR3 spans 14 residues. Germline V gene sequence: CDR1 SQVTM, CDR2 ANQGSEA. The CDR3 DNA reads TGCAGCGTTGAACAGCCTAGGGACAAAAATACGCAGTATTTT. As protein: CSVEQPRDKNTQYF.

This clone was counted a few times. The J gene is TRBJ2-7, the V gene TRBV27, with TRBD2 as a possible D gene (5 bases). Looked up from germline, CDR1 is MNHEY and CDR2 is SMNVEV (reference sequence). The V gene lost 5 bases and the J gene lost 0 bases, with 14 bases spanning the gap. This CDR3 region has 15 residues. The CDR3 nucleotides read TGTGCCAGCAGTCTACGGGGTTCTTCCTCCTACGAGCAGTACTTC. Encoded protein: CASSLRGSSSYEQYF.

The sample holds a few counts of this clone. The chain has TRBV4-3 and TRBJ2-1, with a tentative D call TRBD2 (6 bases). The V gene's germline CDR1 is LGHNA and CDR2 YSLEER. V was pared by 1 base and J by 3 bases, with 16 bases between. This CDR3 is built from 17 residues. CDR3 in amino acids: CASSQVRGFSNYNEQFF. The DNA for the CDR3 is TGCGCCAGCAGCCAAGTCCGGGGGTTCAGCAACTACAATGAGCAGTTCTTC.

The rearrangement uses TRBV15 and TRBJ1-1; TRBD1 agrees at 8 bases. J gave up 4 bases and V 4 bases, and 20 bases lay outside the gene matches. There are 19 residues in the CDR3. Germline V gives CDR1 LNHNV, CDR2 YYDKDF (reference sequence). The CDR3 is CATSKDRVRGPLRGTEAFF. CDR3 in DNA: TGTGCCACCAGCAAAGATCGGGTCAGGGGGCCTTTGCGGGGCACTGAAGCTTTCTTT.

This clone has just a few counts. Within the sample, other DNA sequences also encode this same CDR3. The chain employs TRBV30 and TRBJ2-7; D gene unclear. This CDR3 comprises 12 residues. Trimming took off 3 bases at V and 1 base at J, with 7 bases between the two ends. Germline loops: CDR1 GTSNPN, CDR2 SVGIG (reference sequence). CDR3 amino acids: CAWSPGSYEQYF. The CDR3 nucleotides are TGTGCCTGGAGCCCAGGTTCCTACGAGCAGTACTTC.

The sample holds a few counts of this clone. The J gene is TRBJ1-1, the V gene TRBV19; possible D gene TRBD1, 5 bases. There are 14 residues in the CDR3. V lost 5 bases, J lost 1 base, and 11 bases lay in between. The V gene's germline CDR1 is LNHDA and CDR2 SQIVND (reference sequence). In nucleotides, the CDR3 is TGTGCCAGTAGTGCGGGACGGCCGAACACTGAAGCTTTCTTT. It is translated as CASSAGRPNTEAFF. The whole variable domain, filled in from reference TRBV19 and TRBJ1-1, reads DGGITQSPKYLFRKEGQNVTLSCEQNLNHDAMYWYRQDPGQGLRLIYYSQIVNDFQKGDIAEGYSVSREKKESFPLTVTSAQKNPTAFYLCASSAGRPNTEAFFGQGTRLTVV.

This chain connects TRBV7-9 to TRBJ1-1; 7 nucleotides agree with TRBD1. Per germline, CDR1 SEHNR and CDR2 FQNEAQ (reference sequence). The J segment lost 3 bases and the V segment lost 6 bases, leaving 13 bases of the junction unmatched. The CDR3 totals 16 residues. The CDR3 sequence is CASSRAQTGVDTEAFF. Here the CDR3 DNA reads TGTGCCAGCAGTCGCGCCCAAACAGGGGTTGACACTGAAGCTTTCTTT.

J is TRBJ2-6 and V is TRBV2; unclear D gene. The CDR3 extends over 15 amino acids. Trimming left V 4 bases short and J 1 base short, with 8 bases between. Germline assignment: CDR1 SNHLY and CDR2 FYNNEI. CDR3: CASSGEVSGANVLTF. In DNA form, the CDR3 reads TGTGCCAGCAGTGGAGAAGTATCTGGGGCCAACGTCCTGACTTTC.

This clone has a handful of counts. The chain uses TRBV11-2 and TRBJ2-6; 7 bases are shared with TRBD1. Germline V gives CDR1 SGHAT, CDR2 FQNNGV. V lost 5 bases, J lost 4 bases, and 5 bases stayed unmatched. There are 15 residues in the CDR3. CDR3 sequence: CASSPTGAGANVLTF. The CDR3 coding sequence is TGTGCCAGCAGCCCCACAGGGGCCGGGGCCAACGTCCTGACTTTC. Full variable domain (missing parts from reference TRBV11-2 and TRBJ2-6): EAGVAQSPRYKIIEKRQSVAFWCNPISGHATLYWYQQILGQGPKLLIQFQNNGVVDDSQLPKDRFSAERLKGVDSTLKIQPAKLEDSAVYLCASSPTGAGANVLTFGAGSRLTVL.

This clone was seen a handful of times. V gene TRBV2 combines with J gene TRBJ1-1; 10 bases align to TRBD1. The CDR3 has 15 amino acids. From germline, CDR1 is SNHLY and CDR2 FYNNEI. The ends lost 7 bases at V and 4 bases at J; junction bases unmatched: 9. The CDR3 here is CASTRQGAGGTEAFF. CDR3 nucleotide sequence: TGTGCCAGCACTCGACAGGGGGCAGGCGGCACTGAAGCTTTCTTT. The full variable domain, in which reference TRBV2 and TRBJ1-1 provide the parts outside the CDR3, is EPEVTQTPSHQVTQMGQEVILRCVPISNHLYFYWYRQILGQKVEFLVSFYNNEISEKSEIFDDQFSVERPDGSNFTLKIRSTKLEDSAMYFCASTRQGAGGTEAFFGQGTRLTVV.

This clone was seen more than once but under ten times. The chain recombines TRBV19 with TRBJ2-5, with 12 bases lining up with TRBD2. Germline V gene data show CDR1 as LNHDA and CDR2 as SQIVND (reference sequence). Germline trimming cut 5 bases from V and 5 bases from J; bases unmatched to any gene: 9. The CDR3 consists of 16 residues. CDR3 sequence: CASSRRLAGVRETQYF. The DNA of the CDR3 is TGTGCCAGTAGTCGACGACTAGCGGGAGTCCGGGAGACCCAGTACTTC.

This clone turned up a few times. J is TRBJ1-5 and V is TRBV29-1; D call uncertain. Between the trimmed V and J ends, which lost 4 bases and 8 bases, there was a span of 12 bases. CDR3 length equals 12 residues. CDR1 and CDR2 from the germline V gene are SQVTM and ANQGSEA. As DNA, the CDR3 is TGCAGCGTTGCCAGGCCGCAGGAGCCCCAGCATTTT. Amino acid sequence: CSVARPQEPQHF. The full variable domain, with the rest looked up from reference TRBV29-1 and TRBJ1-5, is SAVISQKPSRDICQRGTSLTIQCQVDSQVTMMFWYRQQPGQSLTLIATANQGSEATYESGFVIDKFPISRPNLTFSTLTVSNMSPEDSSIYLCSVARPQEPQHFGDGTRLSIL.

In its sample, this clone was seen a few times. The chain combines TRBV7-3 with TRBJ2-3; D not resolved. Deletions cut 6 bases from V and 6 bases from J, with 16 bases between. Germline CDR1 is SGHTA and CDR2 is FQGTGA. This CDR3 spans 14 amino acids. In DNA, the CDR3 is TGTGCCAGCAGATCCGAGCAGATCGGGGATACGCAGTATTTT. Its protein is CASRSEQIGDTQYF.

This clone has just a few counts. The chain combines TRBV28 with TRBJ2-7; the D gene is possibly TRBD2 (5 bases). Trimming took 8 bases from V and 6 from J, leaving 11 bases between them. The CDR3 loop spans 11 amino acids. The germline gives CDR1 MDHEN, CDR2 SYDVKM. The CDR3 DNA sequence: TGTGCCAGCCCACCGGGGAGCGAGCAGTACTTC. Protein: CASPPGSEQYF.